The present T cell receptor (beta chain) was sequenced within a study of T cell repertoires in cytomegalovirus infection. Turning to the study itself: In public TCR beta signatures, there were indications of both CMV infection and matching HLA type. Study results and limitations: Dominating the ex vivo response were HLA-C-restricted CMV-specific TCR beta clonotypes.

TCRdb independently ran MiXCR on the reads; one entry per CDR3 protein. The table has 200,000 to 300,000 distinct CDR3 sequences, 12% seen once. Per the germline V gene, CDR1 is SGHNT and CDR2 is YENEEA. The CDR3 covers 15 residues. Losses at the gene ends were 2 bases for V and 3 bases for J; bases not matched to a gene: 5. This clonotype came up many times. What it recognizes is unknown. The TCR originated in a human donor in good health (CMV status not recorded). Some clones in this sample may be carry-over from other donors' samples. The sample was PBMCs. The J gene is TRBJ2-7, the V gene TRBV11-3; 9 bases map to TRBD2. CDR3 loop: CASSLSPSGIYEQYF. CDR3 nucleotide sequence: TGTGCCAGCAGCTTATCCCCTAGCGGGATCTACGAGCAGTACTTC. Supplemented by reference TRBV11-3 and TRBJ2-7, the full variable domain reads EAGVVQSPRYKIIEKKQPVAFWCNPISGHNTLYWYLQNLGQGPELLIRYENEEAVDDSQLPKDRFSAERLKGVDSTLKIQPAELGDSAVYLCASSLSPSGIYEQYFGPGTRLTVT.